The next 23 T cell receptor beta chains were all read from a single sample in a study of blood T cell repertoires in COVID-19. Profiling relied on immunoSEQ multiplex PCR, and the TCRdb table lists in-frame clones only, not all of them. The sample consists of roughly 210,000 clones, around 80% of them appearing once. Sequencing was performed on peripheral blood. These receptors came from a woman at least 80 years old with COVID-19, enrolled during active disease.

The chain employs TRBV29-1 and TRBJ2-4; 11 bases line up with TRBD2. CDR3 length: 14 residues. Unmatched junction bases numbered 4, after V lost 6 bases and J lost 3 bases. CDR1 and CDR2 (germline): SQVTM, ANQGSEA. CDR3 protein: CSVQGTSGKNIQYF. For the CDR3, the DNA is TGCAGCGTCCAGGGGACTAGCGGCAAAAACATTCAGTACTTC.

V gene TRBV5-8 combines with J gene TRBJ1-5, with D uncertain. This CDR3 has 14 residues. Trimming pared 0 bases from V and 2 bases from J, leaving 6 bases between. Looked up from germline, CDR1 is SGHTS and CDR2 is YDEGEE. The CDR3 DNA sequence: TGTGCCAGCAGCTTGGGTCTTGGCAATCAGCCCCAGCATTTT. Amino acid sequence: CASSLGLGNQPQHF.

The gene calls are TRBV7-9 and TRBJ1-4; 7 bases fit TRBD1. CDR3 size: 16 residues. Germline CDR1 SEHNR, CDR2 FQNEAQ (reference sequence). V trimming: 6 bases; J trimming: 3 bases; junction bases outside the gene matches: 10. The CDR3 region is CASRSDMGQPNEKLFF. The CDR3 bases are TGTGCCAGCAGGTCAGATATGGGACAGCCTAATGAAAAACTGTTTTTT.

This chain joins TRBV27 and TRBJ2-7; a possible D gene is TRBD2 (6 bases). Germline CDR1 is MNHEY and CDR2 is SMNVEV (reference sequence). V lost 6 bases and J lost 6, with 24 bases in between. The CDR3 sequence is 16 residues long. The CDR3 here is CASSDPRDSLAGEQYV. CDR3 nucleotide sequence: TGTGCCAGCAGCGATCCCCGGGACTCACTCGCCGGCGAGCAGTACGTC.

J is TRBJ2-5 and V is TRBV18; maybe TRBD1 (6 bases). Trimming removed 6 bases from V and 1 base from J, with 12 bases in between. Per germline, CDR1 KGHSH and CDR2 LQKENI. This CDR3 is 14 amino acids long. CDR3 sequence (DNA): TGTGCCAGCTCCGGAAAGGACAGCCAAGAGACCCAGTACTTC. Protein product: CASSGKDSQETQYF.

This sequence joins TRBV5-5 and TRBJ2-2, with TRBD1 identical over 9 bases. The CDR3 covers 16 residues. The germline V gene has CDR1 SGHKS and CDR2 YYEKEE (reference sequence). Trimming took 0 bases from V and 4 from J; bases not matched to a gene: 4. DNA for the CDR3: TGTGCCAGCAGCTTGGGACAGGGGGTGAGCACCGGGGAGCTGTTTTTT. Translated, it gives CASSLGQGVSTGELFF.

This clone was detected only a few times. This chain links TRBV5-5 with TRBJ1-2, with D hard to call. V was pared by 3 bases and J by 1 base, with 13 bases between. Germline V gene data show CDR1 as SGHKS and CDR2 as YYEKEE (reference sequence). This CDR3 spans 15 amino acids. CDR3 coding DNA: TGTGCCAGCAGCTGGGTGCAGGTGGATAACTATGGCTACACCTTC. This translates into CASSWVQVDNYGYTF.

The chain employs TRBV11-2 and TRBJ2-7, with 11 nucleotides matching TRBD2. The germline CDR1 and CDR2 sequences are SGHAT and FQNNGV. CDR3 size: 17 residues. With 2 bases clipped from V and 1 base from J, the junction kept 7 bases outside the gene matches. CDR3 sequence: CASSLSSGGYFSYEQYV. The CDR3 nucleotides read TGTGCCAGCAGCTTATCTAGCGGGGGGTATTTTTCCTACGAGCAGTACGTC.

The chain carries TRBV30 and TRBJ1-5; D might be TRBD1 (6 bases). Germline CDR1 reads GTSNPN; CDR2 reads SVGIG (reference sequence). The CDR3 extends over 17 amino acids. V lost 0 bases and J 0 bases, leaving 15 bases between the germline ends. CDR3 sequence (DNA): TGTGCCTGGAGTGTAGCGGGGGGCCCCTATAGCAATCAGCCCCAGCATTTT. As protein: CAWSVAGGPYSNQPQHF.

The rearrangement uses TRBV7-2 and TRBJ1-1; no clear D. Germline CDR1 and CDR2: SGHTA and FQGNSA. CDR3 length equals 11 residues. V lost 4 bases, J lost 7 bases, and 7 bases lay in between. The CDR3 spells CASSYKIEAFF. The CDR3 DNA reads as TGTGCCAGCAGCTATAAAATTGAAGCTTTCTTT.

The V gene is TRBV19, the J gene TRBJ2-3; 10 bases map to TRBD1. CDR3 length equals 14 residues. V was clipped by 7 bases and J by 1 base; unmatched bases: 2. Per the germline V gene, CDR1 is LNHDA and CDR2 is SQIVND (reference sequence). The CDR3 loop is CASIGTGGTDTQYF. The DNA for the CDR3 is TGTGCCAGTATTGGGACAGGGGGCACAGATACGCAGTATTTT.

CDR3 DNA: TGTGCCAGCAGCTCCGGACAGGAGCTTAATCAGCCCCAGCATTTT. Its translation: CASSSGQELNQPQHF. The rearrangement uses TRBV3-1 (or the pseudogene TRBV3-2) and TRBJ1-5; 7 nucleotides match TRBD1. This CDR3 comprises 15 residues. Germline CDR1 is LGHDT and CDR2 is YNNKEL (reference sequence). The V segment lost 5 bases and the J segment 4 bases; nucleotides outside the gene matches: 8.

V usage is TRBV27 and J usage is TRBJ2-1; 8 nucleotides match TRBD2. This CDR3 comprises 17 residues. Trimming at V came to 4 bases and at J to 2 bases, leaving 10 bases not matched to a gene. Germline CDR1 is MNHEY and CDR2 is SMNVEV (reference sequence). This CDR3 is CASSSGPGLDPYNEQFF. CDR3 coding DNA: TGTGCCAGCAGTTCCGGCCCGGGACTAGACCCCTACAATGAGCAGTTCTTC.

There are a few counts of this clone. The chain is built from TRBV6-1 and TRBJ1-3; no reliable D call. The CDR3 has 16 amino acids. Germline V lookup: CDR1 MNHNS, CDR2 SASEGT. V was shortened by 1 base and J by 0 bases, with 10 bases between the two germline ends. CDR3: CASSEGGRGSGNTIYF. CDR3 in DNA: TGTGCCAGCAGTGAAGGAGGGCGGGGCTCTGGAAACACCATATATTTT.

CDR3: CASSEPGGNQPQHF. The CDR3 nucleotides read TGTGCCAGCAGTGAACCAGGGGGCAATCAGCCCCAGCATTTT. The chain carries TRBV25-1 and TRBJ1-5; TRBD1 might be the D (6 bases). The V end lost 2 bases, the J end lost 2 bases, and 7 bases lay between the germline ends. The CDR3 has 14 residues. From germline, CDR1 is MGHDK and CDR2 SYGVNS.

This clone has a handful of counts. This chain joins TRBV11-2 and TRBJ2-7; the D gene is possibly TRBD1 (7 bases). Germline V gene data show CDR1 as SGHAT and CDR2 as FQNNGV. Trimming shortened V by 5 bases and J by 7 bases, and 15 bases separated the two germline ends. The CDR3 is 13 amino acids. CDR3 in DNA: TGTGCCAGCAGCCGCCGGAGGGGGCGAGAGCAGTACGTC. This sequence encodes CASSRRRGREQYV.

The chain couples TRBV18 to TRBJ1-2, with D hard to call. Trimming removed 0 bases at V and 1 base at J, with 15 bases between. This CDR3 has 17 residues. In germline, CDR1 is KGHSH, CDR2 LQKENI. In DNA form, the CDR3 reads TGTGCCAGCTCACCACCGGGAGCGAAGTTAGATAACTATGGCTACACCTTC. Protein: CASSPPGAKLDNYGYTF.

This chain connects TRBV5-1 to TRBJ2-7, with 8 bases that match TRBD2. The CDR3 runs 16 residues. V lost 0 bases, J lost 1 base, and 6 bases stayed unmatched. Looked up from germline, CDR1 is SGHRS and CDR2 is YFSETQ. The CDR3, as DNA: TGCGCCAGCAGCTTGGGGGGTAGCGGGGATTCCTACGAGCAGTACTTC. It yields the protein CASSLGGSGDSYEQYF. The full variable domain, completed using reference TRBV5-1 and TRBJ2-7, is KAGVTQTPRYLIKTRGQQVTLSCSPISGHRSVSWYQQTPGQGLQFLFEYFSETQRNKGNFPGRFSGRQFSNSRSEMNVSTLELGDSALYLCASSLGGSGDSYEQYFGPGTRLTVT.

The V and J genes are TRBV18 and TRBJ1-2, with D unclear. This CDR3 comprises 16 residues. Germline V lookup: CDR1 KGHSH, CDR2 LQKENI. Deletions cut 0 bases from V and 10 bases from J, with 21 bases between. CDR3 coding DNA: TGTGCCAGCTCACCACCGAACAGAAGAATAACCGAAACCTACACCTTC. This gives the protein CASSPPNRRITETYTF.

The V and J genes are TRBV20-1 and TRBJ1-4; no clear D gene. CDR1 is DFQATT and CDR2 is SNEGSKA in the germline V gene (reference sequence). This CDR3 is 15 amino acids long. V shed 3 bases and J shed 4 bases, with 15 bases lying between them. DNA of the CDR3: TGCAGTGCTAGTATTGCGGGAATTGGTAATGAAAAACTGTTTTTT. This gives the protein CSASIAGIGNEKLFF.

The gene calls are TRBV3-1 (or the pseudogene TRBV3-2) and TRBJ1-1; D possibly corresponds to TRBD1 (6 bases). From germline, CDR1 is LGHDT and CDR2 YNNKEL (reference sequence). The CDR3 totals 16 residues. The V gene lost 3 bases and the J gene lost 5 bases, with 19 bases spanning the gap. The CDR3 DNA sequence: TGTGCCAGCAGCCACTCAAATCAGGGGAGAGAGACTGAAGCTTTCTTT. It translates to CASSHSNQGRETEAFF.

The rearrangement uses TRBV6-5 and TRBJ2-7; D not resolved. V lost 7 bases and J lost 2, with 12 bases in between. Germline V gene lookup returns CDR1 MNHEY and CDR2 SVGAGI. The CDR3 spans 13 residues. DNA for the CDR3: TGTGCCAGCAAATCGGCAGACACCTACGAGCAGTACTTC. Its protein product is CASKSADTYEQYF.

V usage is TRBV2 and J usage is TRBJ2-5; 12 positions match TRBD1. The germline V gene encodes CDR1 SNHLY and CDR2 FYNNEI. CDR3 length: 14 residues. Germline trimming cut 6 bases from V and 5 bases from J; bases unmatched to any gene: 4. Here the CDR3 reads CASSPGQGAETQYF. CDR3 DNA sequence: TGTGCCAGCAGCCCGGGACAGGGGGCCGAGACCCAGTACTTC.